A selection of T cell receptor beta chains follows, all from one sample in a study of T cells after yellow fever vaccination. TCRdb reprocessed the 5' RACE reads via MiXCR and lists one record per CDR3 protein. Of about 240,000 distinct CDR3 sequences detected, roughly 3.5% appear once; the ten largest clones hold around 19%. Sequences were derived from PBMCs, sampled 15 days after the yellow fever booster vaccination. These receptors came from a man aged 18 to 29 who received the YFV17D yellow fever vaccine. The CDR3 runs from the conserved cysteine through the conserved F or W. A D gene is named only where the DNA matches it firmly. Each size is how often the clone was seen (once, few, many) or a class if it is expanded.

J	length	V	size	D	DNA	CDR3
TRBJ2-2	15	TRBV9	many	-	TGTGCCAGCAGCGTAGTATCGAGTTCTCATCGGGAGCTGTTTTTT	CASSVVSSSHRELFF
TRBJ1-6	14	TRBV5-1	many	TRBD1	TGCGCCAGCAGACTGACAGGGGTCGATTCACCCCTCCACTTT	CASRLTGVDSPLHF
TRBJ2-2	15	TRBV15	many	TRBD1	TGTGCCACCAGCGAGGGACAGGGGGACACCGGGGAGCTGTTTTTT	CATSEGQGDTGELFF
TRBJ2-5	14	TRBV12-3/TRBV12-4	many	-	TGTGCCAGCAGTTCATCGCTAGTAAGAGAGACCCAGTACTTC	CASSSSLVRETQYF
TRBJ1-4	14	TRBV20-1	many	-	TGCAGTGCTACCATTTCGGGGGACAATGAAAAACTGTTTTTT	CSATISGDNEKLFF
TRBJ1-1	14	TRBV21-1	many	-	TGTGCCGGCGCCTTGGGAGTTATGAACACTGAAGCTTTCTTT	CAGALGVMNTEAFF
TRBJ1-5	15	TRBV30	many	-	TGTGCCTGGAGCGCACACACAGGTGTGGTTGGGCCCCAGCATTTT	CAWSAHTGVVGPQHF
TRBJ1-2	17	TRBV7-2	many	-	TGTGCCAGCAGCCCAACTTCCGGGACACCAACCCCTCCTGGCTACACCTTC	CASSPTSGTPTPPGYTF
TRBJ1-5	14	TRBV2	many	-	TGTGCCAGCACTACGGATTATAGCAATCAGCCCCAGCATTTT	CASTTDYSNQPQHF
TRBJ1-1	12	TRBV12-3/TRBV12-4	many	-	TGTGCCAGCAGTCGCCGTAGCACTGAAGCTTTCTTT	CASSRRSTEAFF
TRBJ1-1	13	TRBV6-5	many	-	TGTGCCAGCAGCCAGGGTAAGAGCACTGAAGCTTTCTTT	CASSQGKSTEAFF
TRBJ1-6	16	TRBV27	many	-	TGTGCCAGCAGTTTGGACAAAGACATATTGAATTCACCCCTCCACTTT	CASSLDKDILNSPLHF
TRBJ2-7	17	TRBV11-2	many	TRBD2	TGTGCCAGCAGCCCAGGCGGGGGGGGCTCGATCTCCTACGAGCAGTACTTC	CASSPGGGGSISYEQYF
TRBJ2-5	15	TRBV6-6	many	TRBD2	TGTGCCAGCAGCGGACTAGCGGGGGGCCAAGAGACCCAGTACTTC	CASSGLAGGQETQYF
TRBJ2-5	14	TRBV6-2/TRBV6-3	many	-	TGTGCCAGCTGTGATTATCAGGGTCCCCAGACCCAGTACTTC	CASCDYQGPQTQYF
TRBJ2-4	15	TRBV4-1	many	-	TGCGCCAGCAGCCAGTACCCCAGGGAAGGAGACATTCAGTACTTC	CASSQYPREGDIQYF
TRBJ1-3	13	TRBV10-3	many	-	TGTGCCTCTCAAGGGACGGGTCGGAACACCATATATTTT	CASQGTGRNTIYF
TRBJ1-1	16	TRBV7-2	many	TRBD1	TGTGCCAGCAGCCCAATGAGAGGACAGGGAGGGACTGAAGCTTTCTTT	CASSPMRGQGGTEAFF
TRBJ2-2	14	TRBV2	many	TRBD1	TGTGCCAGCAAGGGACAGACCAACACCGGGGAGCTGTTTTTT	CASKGQTNTGELFF
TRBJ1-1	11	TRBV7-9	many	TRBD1	TGTGCCAGCAGCCGACAGGGGAGGGCTTTCTTT	CASSRQGRAFF
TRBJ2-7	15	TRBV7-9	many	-	TGTGCCAGCAGCTTAGACGGGGGCTCATCCTACGAGCAGTACTTC	CASSLDGGSSYEQYF
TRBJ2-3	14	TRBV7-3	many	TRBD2	TGTGCCAGCAGCCCGGGAGGTAGCACAGATACGCAGTATTTT	CASSPGGSTDTQYF
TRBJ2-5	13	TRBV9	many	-	TGTGCCAGCAGCGTATCGAAGGAAGAGACCCAGTACTTC	CASSVSKEETQYF
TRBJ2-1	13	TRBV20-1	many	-	TGCAGTGCTAGAGCATTGTCCTACAATGAGCAGTTCTTC	CSARALSYNEQFF
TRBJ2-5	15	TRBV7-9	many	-	TGTGCCAGCAGCGCCCGGGCCTCGAGGGTGGAGACCCAGTACTTC	CASSARASRVETQYF
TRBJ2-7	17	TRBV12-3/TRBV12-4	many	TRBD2	TGTGCCAGCAGCTACGGGACTAGCGGGGGCCTCTCCTACGAGCAGTACTTC	CASSYGTSGGLSYEQYF
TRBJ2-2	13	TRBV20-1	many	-	TGCAGTGCTAGGAGATGGGGCACCGGGGAGCTGTTTTTT	CSARRWGTGELFF
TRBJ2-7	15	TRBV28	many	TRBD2	TGTGCCAGCAGTTACCCGGGACTAGCGGGGTACGAGCAGTACTTC	CASSYPGLAGYEQYF
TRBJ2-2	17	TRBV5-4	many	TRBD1	TGTGCCAGCAGCGGGCCGGGACAGGGGGCAGGGACCGGGGAGCTGTTTTTT	CASSGPGQGAGTGELFF
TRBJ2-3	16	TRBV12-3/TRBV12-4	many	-	TGTGCCAGCAGTAAGTTAGGTGGTAAAAACACAGATACGCAGTATTTT	CASSKLGGKNTDTQYF
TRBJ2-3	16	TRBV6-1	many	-	TGTGCCAGCAGTGAAGGTTGGGGGGGGCGCGGAGATACGCAGTATTTT	CASSEGWGGRGDTQYF